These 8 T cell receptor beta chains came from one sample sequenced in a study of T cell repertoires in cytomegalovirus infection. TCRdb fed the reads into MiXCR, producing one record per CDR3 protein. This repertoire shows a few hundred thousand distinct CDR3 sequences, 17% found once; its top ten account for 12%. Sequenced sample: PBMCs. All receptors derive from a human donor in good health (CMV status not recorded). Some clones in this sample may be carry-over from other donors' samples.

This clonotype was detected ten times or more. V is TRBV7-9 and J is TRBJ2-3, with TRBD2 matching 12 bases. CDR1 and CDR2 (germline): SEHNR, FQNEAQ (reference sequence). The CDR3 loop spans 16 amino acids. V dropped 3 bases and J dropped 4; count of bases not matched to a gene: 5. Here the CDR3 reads CASSLGASGGADTQYF. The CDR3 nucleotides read TGTGCCAGCAGCTTGGGGGCTAGCGGGGGGGCAGATACGCAGTATTTT. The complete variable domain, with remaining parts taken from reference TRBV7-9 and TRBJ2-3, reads DTGVSQNPRHKITKRGQNVTFRCDPISEHNRLYWYRQTLGQGPEFLTYFQNEAQLEKSRLLSDRFSAERPKGSFSTLEIQRTEQGDSAMYLCASSLGASGGADTQYFGPGTRLTVL.

The CDR3 DNA follows: TGTGCCAGCAGCGGCAGAGCAGGGGGAGCTAATGAAAAACTGTTTTTT. Its translation: CASSGRAGGANEKLFF. The chain is built from TRBV2 and TRBJ1-4, with 7 bases fitting TRBD1. Germline V gene lookup returns CDR1 SNHLY and CDR2 FYNNEI. CDR3 length equals 16 residues. With V trimmed by 6 bases and J by 3 bases, 10 bases remained unmatched.

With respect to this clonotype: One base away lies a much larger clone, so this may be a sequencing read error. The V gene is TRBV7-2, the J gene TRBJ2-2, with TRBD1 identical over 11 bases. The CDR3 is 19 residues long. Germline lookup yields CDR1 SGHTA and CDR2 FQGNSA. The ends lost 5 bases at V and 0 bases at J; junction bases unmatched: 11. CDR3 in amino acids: CASSRGRDRGFANTGELFF. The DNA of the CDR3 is TGTGCCAGCAGCCGAGGGAGGGACAGGGGGTTCGCGAACACCGGGGAGCTGTTTTTT. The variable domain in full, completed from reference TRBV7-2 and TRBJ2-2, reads GAGVSQSPSNKVTEKGKDVELRCDPISGHTALYWYRQSLGQGLEFLIYFQGNSAPDKSGLPSDRFSAERTGGSVSTLTIQRTQQEDSAVYLCASSRGRDRGFANTGELFFGEGSRLTVL.

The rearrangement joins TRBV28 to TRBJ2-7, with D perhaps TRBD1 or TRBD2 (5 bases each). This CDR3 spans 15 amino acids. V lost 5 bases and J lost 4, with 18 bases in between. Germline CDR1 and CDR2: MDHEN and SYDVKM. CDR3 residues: CASSTPTGWGYEQYF. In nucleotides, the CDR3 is TGTGCCAGCAGTACCCCGACGGGGTGGGGGTACGAGCAGTACTTC.

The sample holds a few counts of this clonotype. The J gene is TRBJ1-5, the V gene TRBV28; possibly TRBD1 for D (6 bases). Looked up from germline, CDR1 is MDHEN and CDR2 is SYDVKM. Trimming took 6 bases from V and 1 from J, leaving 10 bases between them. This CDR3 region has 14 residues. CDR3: CASRWTASNQPQHF. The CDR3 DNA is TGTGCCAGCAGGTGGACAGCCAGCAATCAGCCCCAGCATTTT.

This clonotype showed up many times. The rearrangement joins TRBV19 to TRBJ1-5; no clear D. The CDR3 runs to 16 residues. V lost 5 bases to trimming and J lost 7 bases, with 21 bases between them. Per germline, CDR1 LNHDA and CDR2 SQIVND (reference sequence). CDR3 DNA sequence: TGTGCCAGTAGTTTAAACCGGGTTACTAAAGACCAGCCCCAGCATTTT. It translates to CASSLNRVTKDQPQHF.

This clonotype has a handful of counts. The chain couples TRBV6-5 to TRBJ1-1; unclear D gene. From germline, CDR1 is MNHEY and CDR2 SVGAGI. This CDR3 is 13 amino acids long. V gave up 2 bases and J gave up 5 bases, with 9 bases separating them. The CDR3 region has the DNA TGTGCCAGCAGTTACCGGACCTTAACTGAAGCTTTCTTT. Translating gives CASSYRTLTEAFF.

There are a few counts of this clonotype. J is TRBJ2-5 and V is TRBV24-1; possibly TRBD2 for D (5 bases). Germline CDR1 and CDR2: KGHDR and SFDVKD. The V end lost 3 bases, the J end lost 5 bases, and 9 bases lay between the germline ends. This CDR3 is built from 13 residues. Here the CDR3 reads CATSDLREETQYF. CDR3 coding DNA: TGTGCCACCAGTGATCTTAGGGAGGAGACCCAGTACTTC.